This T cell receptor beta chain comes out of a study of a mutant IDH1 vaccine in newly diagnosed glioma. On this clone itself: Its cognate antigen is unknown.

From germline, CDR1 is WNHNN and CDR2 SYGVQD (reference sequence). The junction had 5 bases not matched to a gene; V was cut back by 3 bases and J by 0 bases. CDR3 length equals 16 residues. Study-level points and caveats: Whatever changes occurred in top peripheral T cell clonotypes seemed unrelated to pseudoprogression.

Sequencing was performed with immunoSEQ multiplex PCR; in TCRdb, only in-frame clones are kept and a portion is missing. The repertoire holds 50,000 to 60,000 clones, with 75% to 90% as singletons. Time point reported: week 23, last vaccination. Alongside topical imiquimod, each dose of vaccine comprised 300 ug of mutant IDH1 20-mer peptide. The sample in question was PBMCs, obtained from a glioma patient whose treatment included an IDH1 peptide vaccine. The sequence was collected from a middle-aged man with glioma. The J gene is TRBJ2-3, the V gene TRBV10-1; 8 bases fit TRBD1. The CDR3 DNA follows: TGCGCCAGCAGTGACGGACAGGGCCCAAGCACAGATACGCAGTATTTT. Its translation: CASSDGQGPSTDTQYF.